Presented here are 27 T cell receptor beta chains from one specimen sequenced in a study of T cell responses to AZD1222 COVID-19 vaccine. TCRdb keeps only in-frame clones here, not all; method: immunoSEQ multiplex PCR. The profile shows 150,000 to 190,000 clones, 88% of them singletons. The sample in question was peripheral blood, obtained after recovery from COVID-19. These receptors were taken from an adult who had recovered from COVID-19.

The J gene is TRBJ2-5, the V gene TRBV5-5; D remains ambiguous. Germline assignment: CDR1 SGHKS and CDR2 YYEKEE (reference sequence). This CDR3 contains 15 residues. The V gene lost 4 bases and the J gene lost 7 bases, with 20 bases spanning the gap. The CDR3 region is CASSPSTAVQLTQYF. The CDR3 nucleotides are TGTGCCAGCAGCCCGTCGACGGCGGTCCAATTGACCCAGTACTTC.

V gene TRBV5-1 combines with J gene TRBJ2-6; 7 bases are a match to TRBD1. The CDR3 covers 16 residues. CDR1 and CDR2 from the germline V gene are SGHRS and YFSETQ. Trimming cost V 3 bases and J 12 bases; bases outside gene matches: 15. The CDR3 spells CASSSTGTGTVGVLTF. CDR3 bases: TGCGCCAGCAGCTCGACAGGGACGGGCACGGTCGGCGTCCTGACTTTC.

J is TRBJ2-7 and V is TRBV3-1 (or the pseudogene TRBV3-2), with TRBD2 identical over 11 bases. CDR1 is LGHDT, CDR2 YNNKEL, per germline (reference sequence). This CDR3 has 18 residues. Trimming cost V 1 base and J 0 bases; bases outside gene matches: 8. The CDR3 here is CASSQGSGRVLDSYEQYF. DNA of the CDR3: TGTGCCAGCAGCCAAGGTAGCGGGAGGGTACTCGACTCCTACGAGCAGTACTTC.

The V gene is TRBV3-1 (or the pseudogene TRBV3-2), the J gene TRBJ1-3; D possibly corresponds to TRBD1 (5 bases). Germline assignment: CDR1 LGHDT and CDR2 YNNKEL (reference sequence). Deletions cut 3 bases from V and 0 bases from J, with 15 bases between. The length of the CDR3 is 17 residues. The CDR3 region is CASSQAHRKPSGNTIYF. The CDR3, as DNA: TGTGCCAGCAGCCAGGCCCACAGGAAACCCTCTGGAAACACCATATATTTT.

The CDR3 sequence: CASSLTGSAYEQYF. The CDR3 region has the DNA TGTGCCAGCAGTTTAACGGGAAGCGCCTACGAGCAGTACTTC. The chain carries TRBV28 and TRBJ2-7, with D tentatively TRBD2 (5 bases). This CDR3 region has 14 residues. The V gene lost 2 bases and the J gene lost 2 bases, with 10 bases spanning the gap. CDR1 is MDHEN and CDR2 is SYDVKM in the germline V gene.

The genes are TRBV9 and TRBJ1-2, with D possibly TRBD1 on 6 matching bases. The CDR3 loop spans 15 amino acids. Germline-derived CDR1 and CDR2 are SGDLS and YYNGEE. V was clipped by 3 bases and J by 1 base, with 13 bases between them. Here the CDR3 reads CASSETGSGNYGYTF. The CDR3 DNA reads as TGTGCCAGCAGCGAAACAGGGAGTGGTAACTATGGCTACACCTTC.

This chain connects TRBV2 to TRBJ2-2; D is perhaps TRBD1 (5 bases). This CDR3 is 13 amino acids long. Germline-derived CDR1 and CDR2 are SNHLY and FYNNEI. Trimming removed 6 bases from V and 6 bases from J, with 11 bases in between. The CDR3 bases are TGTGCCAGCAGGGCAGGGTGGTCCGGGGAGCTGTTTTTT. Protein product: CASRAGWSGELFF.

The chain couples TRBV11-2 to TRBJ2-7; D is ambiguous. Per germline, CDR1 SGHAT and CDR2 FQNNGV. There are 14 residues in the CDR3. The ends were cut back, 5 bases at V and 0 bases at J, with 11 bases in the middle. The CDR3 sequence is CASSSSGYSYEQYF. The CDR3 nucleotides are TGTGCCAGCAGCAGCTCCGGCTACTCCTACGAGCAGTACTTC. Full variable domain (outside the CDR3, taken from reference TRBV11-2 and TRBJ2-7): EAGVAQSPRYKIIEKRQSVAFWCNPISGHATLYWYQQILGQGPKLLIQFQNNGVVDDSQLPKDRFSAERLKGVDSTLKIQPAKLEDSAVYLCASSSSGYSYEQYFGPGTRLTVT.

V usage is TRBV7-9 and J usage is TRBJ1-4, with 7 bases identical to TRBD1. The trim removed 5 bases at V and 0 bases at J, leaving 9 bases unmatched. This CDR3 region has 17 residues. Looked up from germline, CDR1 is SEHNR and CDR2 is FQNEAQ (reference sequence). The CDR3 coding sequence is TGTGCCAGCAGCCCCGGAGAGGGGGCCCCAACTAATGAAAAACTGTTTTTT. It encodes CASSPGEGAPTNEKLFF. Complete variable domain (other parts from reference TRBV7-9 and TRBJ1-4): DTGVSQNPRHKITKRGQNVTFRCDPISEHNRLYWYRQTLGQGPEFLTYFQNEAQLEKSRLLSDRFSAERPKGSFSTLEIQRTEQGDSAMYLCASSPGEGAPTNEKLFFGSGTQLSVL.

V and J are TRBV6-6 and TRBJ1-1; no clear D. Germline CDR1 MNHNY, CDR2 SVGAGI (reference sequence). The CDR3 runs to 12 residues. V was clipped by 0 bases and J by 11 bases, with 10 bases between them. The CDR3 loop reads CASSYSEGSAFF. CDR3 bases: TGTGCCAGCAGTTACTCGGAAGGGTCTGCTTTCTTT.

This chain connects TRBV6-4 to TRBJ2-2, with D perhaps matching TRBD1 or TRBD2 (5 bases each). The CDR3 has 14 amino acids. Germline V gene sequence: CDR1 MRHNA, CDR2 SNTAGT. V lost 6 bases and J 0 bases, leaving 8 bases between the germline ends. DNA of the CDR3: TGTGCCAGCAGACCGGGGCCGAACACCGGGGAGCTGTTTTTT. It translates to CASRPGPNTGELFF.

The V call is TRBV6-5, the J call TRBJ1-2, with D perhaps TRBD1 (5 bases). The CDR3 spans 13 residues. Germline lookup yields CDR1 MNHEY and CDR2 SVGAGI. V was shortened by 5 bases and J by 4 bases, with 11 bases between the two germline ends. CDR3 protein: CASSRRGIYGYTF. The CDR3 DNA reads TGTGCCAGCAGTCGCCGGGGGATCTATGGCTACACCTTC.

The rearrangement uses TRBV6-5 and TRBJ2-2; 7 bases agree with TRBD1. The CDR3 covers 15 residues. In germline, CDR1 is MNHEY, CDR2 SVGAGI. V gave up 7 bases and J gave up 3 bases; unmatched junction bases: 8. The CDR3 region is CASNTMTGYTGELFF. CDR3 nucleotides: TGTGCCAGCAATACGATGACAGGGTACACCGGGGAGCTGTTTTTT.

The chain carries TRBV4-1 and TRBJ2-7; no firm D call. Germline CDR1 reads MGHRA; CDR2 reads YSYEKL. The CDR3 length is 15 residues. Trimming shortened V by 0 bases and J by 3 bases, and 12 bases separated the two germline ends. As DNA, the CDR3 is TGCGCCAGCAGCCAAGATTACGCCTCGGACTACGAGCAGTACTTC. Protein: CASSQDYASDYEQYF.

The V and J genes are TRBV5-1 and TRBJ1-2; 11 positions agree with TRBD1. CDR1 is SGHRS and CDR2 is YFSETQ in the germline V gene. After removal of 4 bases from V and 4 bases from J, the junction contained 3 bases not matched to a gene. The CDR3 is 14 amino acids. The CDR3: CASSEGQGGYGYTF. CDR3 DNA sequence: TGCGCCAGCAGCGAGGGACAGGGGGGCTATGGCTACACCTTC. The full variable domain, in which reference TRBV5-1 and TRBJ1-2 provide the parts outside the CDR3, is KAGVTQTPRYLIKTRGQQVTLSCSPISGHRSVSWYQQTPGQGLQFLFEYFSETQRNKGNFPGRFSGRQFSNSRSEMNVSTLELGDSALYLCASSEGQGGYGYTFGSGTRLTVV.

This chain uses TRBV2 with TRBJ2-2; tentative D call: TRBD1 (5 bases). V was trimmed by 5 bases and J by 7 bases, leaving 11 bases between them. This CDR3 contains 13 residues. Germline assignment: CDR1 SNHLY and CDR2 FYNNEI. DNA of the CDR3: TGTGCCAGCAGTTTCACAGGTTACGGGGAGCTGTTTTTT. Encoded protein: CASSFTGYGELFF.

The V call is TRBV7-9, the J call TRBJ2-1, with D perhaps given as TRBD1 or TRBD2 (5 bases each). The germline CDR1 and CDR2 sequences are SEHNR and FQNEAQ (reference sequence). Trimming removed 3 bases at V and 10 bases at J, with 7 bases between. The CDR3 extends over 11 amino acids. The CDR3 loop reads CASSFRDEQFF. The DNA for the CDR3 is TGTGCCAGCAGCTTCAGGGACGAGCAGTTCTTC.

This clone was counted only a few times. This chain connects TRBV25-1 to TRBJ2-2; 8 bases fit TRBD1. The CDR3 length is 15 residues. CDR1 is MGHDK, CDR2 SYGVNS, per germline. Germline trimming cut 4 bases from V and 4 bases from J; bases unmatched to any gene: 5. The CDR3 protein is CASSARQGTTGELFF. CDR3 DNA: TGTGCCAGCAGTGCTCGACAGGGGACCACCGGGGAGCTGTTTTTT.

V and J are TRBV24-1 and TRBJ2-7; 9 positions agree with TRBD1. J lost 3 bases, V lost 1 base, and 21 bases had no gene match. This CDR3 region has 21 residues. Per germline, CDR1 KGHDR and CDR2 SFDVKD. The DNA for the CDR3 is TGTGCCACCAGTGATTTAAGTTTCGGGTCGGACCGGGACAGGGACTTCTACGAGCAGTACTTC. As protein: CATSDLSFGSDRDRDFYEQYF.

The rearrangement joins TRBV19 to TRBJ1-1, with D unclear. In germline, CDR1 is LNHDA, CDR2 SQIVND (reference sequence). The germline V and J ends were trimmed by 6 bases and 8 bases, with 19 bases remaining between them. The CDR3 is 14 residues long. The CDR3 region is CASRYGIDGSEAFF. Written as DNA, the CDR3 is TGTGCCAGTAGGTATGGAATTGACGGGTCCGAAGCTTTCTTT.

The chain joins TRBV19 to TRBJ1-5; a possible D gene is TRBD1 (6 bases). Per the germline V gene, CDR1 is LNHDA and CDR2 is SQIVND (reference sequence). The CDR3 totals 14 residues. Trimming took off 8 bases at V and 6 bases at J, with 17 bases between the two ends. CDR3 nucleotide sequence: TGTGCCAGTGGAGGGACACCACGGGGTCAGCCCCAGCATTTT. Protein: CASGGTPRGQPQHF.

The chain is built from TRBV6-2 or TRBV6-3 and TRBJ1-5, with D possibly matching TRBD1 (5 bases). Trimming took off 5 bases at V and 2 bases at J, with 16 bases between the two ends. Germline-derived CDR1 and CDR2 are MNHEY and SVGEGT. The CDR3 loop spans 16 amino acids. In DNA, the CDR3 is TGTGCCAGCAGTAAACCGGGACTCCGGGGCAATCAGCCCCAGCATTTT. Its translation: CASSKPGLRGNQPQHF.

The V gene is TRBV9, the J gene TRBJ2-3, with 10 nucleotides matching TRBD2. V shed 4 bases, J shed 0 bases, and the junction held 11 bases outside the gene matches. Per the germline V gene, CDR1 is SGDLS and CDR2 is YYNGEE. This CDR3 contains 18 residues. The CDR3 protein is CASSQSGLASFSTDTQYF. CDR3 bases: TGTGCCAGCAGCCAGTCGGGACTAGCGTCGTTTAGCACAGATACGCAGTATTTT.

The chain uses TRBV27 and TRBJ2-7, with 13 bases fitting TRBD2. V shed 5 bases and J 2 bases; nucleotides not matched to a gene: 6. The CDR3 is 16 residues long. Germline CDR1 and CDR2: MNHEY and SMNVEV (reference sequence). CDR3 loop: CASSQGLAGKAYEQYF. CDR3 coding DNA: TGTGCCAGCAGTCAGGGACTAGCGGGAAAAGCCTACGAGCAGTACTTC.

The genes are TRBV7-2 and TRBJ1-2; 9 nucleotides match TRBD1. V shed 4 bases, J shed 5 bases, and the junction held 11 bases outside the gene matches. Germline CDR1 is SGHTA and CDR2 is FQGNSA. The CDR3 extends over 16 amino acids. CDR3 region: CASSSIRNRGQYGYTF. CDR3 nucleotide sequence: TGTGCCAGCAGCTCGATCCGGAACAGGGGGCAATATGGCTACACCTTC.

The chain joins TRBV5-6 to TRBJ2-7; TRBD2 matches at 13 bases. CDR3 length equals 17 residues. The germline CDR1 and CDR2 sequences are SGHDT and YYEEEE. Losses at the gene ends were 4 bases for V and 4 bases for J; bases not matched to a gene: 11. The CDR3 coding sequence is TGTGCCAGCAGCAACACGGCGACTAGCGGGAGGTGGTACGAGCAGTACTTC. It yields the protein CASSNTATSGRWYEQYF. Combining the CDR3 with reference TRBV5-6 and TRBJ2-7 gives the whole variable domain DAGVTQSPTHLIKTRGQQVTLRCSPKSGHDTVSWYQQALGQGPQFIFQYYEEEERQRGNFPDRFSGHQFPNYSSELNVNALLLGDSALYLCASSNTATSGRWYEQYFGPGTRLTVT.

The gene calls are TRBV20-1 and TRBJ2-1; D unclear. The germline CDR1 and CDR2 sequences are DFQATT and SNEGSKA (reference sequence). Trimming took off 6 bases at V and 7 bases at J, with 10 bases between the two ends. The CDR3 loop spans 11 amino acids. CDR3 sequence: CSARERNEQFF. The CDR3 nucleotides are TGCAGTGCCCGAGAGAGGAATGAGCAGTTCTTC.